This passage covers 23 T cell receptor beta chains from one sample sequenced in a study of naive and memory T cell subsets. The beta constant-region primer was an equimolar mix of two oligonucleotides covering TRBC1 and TRBC2. The ligated cDNA underwent four PCR rounds using SP2 and nested alpha and beta constant-region primers. TCRdb independently ran MiXCR on the UMI-ligation and nested PCR reads; one entry per CDR3 protein. The profile shows 17,000 or so distinct CDR3 sequences, 8.7% of them singletons. Material: central memory CD8+ T cells from blood. Source of these receptors: a human donor in good health.

This clonotype was counted between two and nine times. This sequence joins TRBV10-3 and TRBJ2-7, with D tentatively TRBD2 (7 bases). The CDR3 has 17 residues. From germline, CDR1 is ENHRY and CDR2 SYGVKD. The V and J ends lost 0 bases and 9 bases respectively, with 24 bases between them. CDR3: CAISESNGGIRGSTQYF. DNA of the CDR3: TGTGCCATCAGTGAGTCGAACGGGGGGATTAGGGGGTCTACGCAGTACTTC.

This clonotype showed up many times. The chain carries TRBV18 and TRBJ2-5; D is undetermined. There are 13 residues in the CDR3. V lost 6 bases, J lost 2 bases, and 10 bases lay in between. Germline values: CDR1 KGHSH, CDR2 LQKENI. CDR3 sequence: CASSSAAQETQYF. DNA of the CDR3: TGTGCCAGCTCGTCCGCCGCACAAGAGACCCAGTACTTC.

This clonotype was counted at least ten times. V gene TRBV20-1 combines with J gene TRBJ2-1; D gene uncertain. From germline, CDR1 is DFQATT and CDR2 SNEGSKA (reference sequence). The CDR3 contains 11 residues. The V and J ends lost 6 bases and 4 bases respectively, with 7 bases between them. The CDR3 loop is CSATIYNEQFF. CDR3 bases: TGCAGTGCAACGATATACAATGAGCAGTTCTTC.

The J gene is TRBJ2-1, the V gene TRBV4-3; 8 bases align to TRBD1. This CDR3 has 15 amino acids. CDR1 LGHNA and CDR2 YSLEER come from the germline V gene. Trimming took 6 bases from V and 6 from J; bases not matched to a gene: 10. The CDR3 region has the DNA TGCGCCAGCAGAGCATCCCGGACAGGGCTCAATGAGCAGTTCTTC. This translates into CASRASRTGLNEQFF.

This clonotype was counted only a few times. V is TRBV20-1 and J is TRBJ2-1; perhaps TRBD2 as D (6 bases). This CDR3 spans 16 amino acids. The V and J ends lost 2 bases and 0 bases respectively, with 14 bases between them. Germline CDR1 and CDR2: DFQATT and SNEGSKA (reference sequence). This chain's CDR3 is CSARIADSSSYNEQFF. In DNA form, the CDR3 reads TGCAGTGCTAGAATAGCGGATTCGAGCTCCTACAATGAGCAGTTCTTC.

This clonotype has ten or more counts. The V and J genes are TRBV4-3 and TRBJ2-6, with 10 bases matching TRBD1. The germline V gene encodes CDR1 LGHNA and CDR2 YSLEER. CDR3 length: 19 amino acids. With 4 bases clipped from V and 3 bases from J, the junction kept 12 bases outside the gene matches. CDR3 sequence: CASSREAGTGVSGANVLTF. The CDR3 nucleotides read TGCGCCAGCAGCCGAGAGGCCGGGACAGGGGTGAGTGGGGCCAACGTCCTGACTTTC.

This clonotype is judged medium-sized. J is TRBJ2-3 and V is TRBV12-3 or TRBV12-4; 8 nucleotides match TRBD2. The V gene end was trimmed by 6 bases and the J gene end by 1 base; junction bases not matched to a gene: 3. This CDR3 region has 14 residues. The CDR3 region has the DNA TGTGCCAGCAGCCTACTAGCGGGCACAGATACGCAGTATTTT. Translating it yields CASSLLAGTDTQYF.

This clonotype has only a few counts. V is TRBV28 and J is TRBJ2-1; D not certain. CDR3 length: 15 amino acids. Trimming left V 6 bases short and J 1 base short, with 13 bases between. Germline CDR1 is MDHEN and CDR2 is SYDVKM. The CDR3 is CASSSPLRSYNEQFF. In nucleotides, the CDR3 is TGTGCCAGCAGCTCCCCACTCAGATCCTACAATGAGCAGTTCTTC.

This clonotype was seen a few times. The DNA for the CDR3 is TGTGCCAGCAGCCTAGACAGGGGGACCGGGGAGCTGTTTTTT. Residues: CASSLDRGTGELFF. The gene calls are TRBV4-2 and TRBJ2-2, with TRBD1 matching over 9 bases. The CDR3 is 14 residues long. V gave up 4 bases and J gave up 5 bases; unmatched junction bases: 2. Germline lookup yields CDR1 LGHNA and CDR2 YNFKEQ.

This clonotype was seen many times. The J gene is TRBJ1-3, the V gene TRBV29-1, with unresolved D. The germline V gene has CDR1 SQVTM and CDR2 ANQGSEA. Trimming took 1 base from V and 0 from J, leaving 4 bases between them. CDR3 length equals 13 residues. The CDR3 is CSVEGHSGNTIYF. In DNA form, the CDR3 reads TGCAGCGTTGAAGGCCACTCTGGAAACACCATATATTTT.

By sample fraction, this clonotype is medium-sized. J is TRBJ1-2 and V is TRBV6-1, with TRBD1 as a possible D gene (5 bases). V was clipped by 2 bases and J by 7 bases, with 17 bases between them. CDR3 length: 15 residues. CDR1 MNHNS and CDR2 SASEGT come from the germline V gene. The CDR3 here is CASSESAGSSGGYTF. The CDR3 DNA reads as TGTGCCAGCAGTGAATCGGCAGGGAGTTCCGGTGGCTACACCTTC.

In its sample, this clonotype ranks as medium-sized. The genes are TRBV6-1 and TRBJ2-2; TRBD1 agrees at 7 bases. V gave up 7 bases and J gave up 6 bases; unmatched junction bases: 11. CDR1 and CDR2 from the germline V gene are MNHNS and SASEGT. The CDR3 is 15 amino acids. In nucleotides, the CDR3 is TGTGCCAGCACCGAAGAGGGGGCTAAGCCCGGGGAGCTGTTTTTT. This codes for CASTEEGAKPGELFF.

The sample holds many counts of this clonotype. The chain couples TRBV9 to TRBJ2-1; the match to TRBD2 covers 9 bases. The CDR3 loop spans 17 amino acids. Germline V gene lookup returns CDR1 SGDLS and CDR2 YYNGEE. J lost 8 bases, V lost 2 bases, and 14 bases had no gene match. The CDR3 reads CASSVGGGTSRSDEQFF. The CDR3 DNA follows: TGTGCCAGCAGCGTTGGTGGGGGGACTAGCAGGTCAGATGAGCAGTTCTTC.

This clonotype came up a few times. The chain recombines TRBV25-1 with TRBJ1-2; tentative D call: TRBD1 (5 bases). The CDR3 sequence is 13 residues long. In germline, CDR1 is MGHDK, CDR2 SYGVNS. The germline V and J ends were trimmed by 6 bases and 6 bases, with 14 bases remaining between them. The CDR3 DNA follows: TGTGCCAGCAGCGTAGGTGGGGGACATGGCTACACCTTC. Translated: CASSVGGGHGYTF.

This clonotype rates as medium-sized. The chain employs TRBV20-1 and TRBJ2-7; 11 nucleotides align to TRBD2. Germline V gene data show CDR1 as DFQATT and CDR2 as SNEGSKA (reference sequence). Germline trimming cut 3 bases from V and 4 bases from J; bases unmatched to any gene: 8. The CDR3 length is 15 residues. CDR3 DNA: TGCAGTGCTAGTAAGGCTAGCGGGGGGTCTTACGAGCAGTACTTC. It translates to CSASKASGGSYEQYF.

This clonotype was picked up a small number of times. V is TRBV4-2 and J is TRBJ1-4; D is perhaps TRBD1 (6 bases). The germline CDR1 and CDR2 sequences are LGHNA and YNFKEQ. V gave up 5 bases and J gave up 8 bases, with 15 bases separating them. The CDR3 has 14 residues. CDR3 in amino acids: CASSEQGVDEKLFF. CDR3 in DNA: TGTGCCAGCAGCGAACAGGGAGTGGACGAAAAACTGTTTTTT.

This clonotype turned up a few times. V usage is TRBV4-3 and J usage is TRBJ2-2; 7 bases agree with TRBD2. With 0 bases clipped from V and 5 bases from J, the junction kept 6 bases outside the gene matches. Germline lookup yields CDR1 LGHNA and CDR2 YSLEER. This CDR3 has 16 amino acids. CDR3 amino acids: CASSQEGEGLTGELFF. The CDR3 region has the DNA TGCGCCAGCAGCCAAGAGGGGGAGGGGTTGACCGGGGAGCTGTTTTTT.

This clonotype was observed at least ten times. CDR3 region: CASSLSEGAGVQNTEAFF. DNA of the CDR3: TGTGCCAGCAGTTTGAGCGAGGGCGCGGGAGTCCAGAACACTGAAGCTTTCTTT. The V gene is TRBV27, the J gene TRBJ1-1; no firm D call. The CDR3 spans 18 residues. Germline loops: CDR1 MNHEY, CDR2 SMNVEV (reference sequence). The germline V and J ends were trimmed by 3 bases and 1 base, with 21 bases remaining between them.

The chain links TRBV12-3 or TRBV12-4 to TRBJ2-3; a possible D gene is TRBD2 (5 bases). Trimming removed 6 bases from V and 4 bases from J, with 20 bases in between. The CDR3 extends over 16 amino acids. CDR3 DNA: TGTGCCAGCAGAACTCTTGACCCCGGAGGCGCAGATACGCAGTATTTT. Amino acid sequence: CASRTLDPGGADTQYF.

The chain employs TRBV27 and TRBJ2-1, with a weak D call TRBD2 (5 bases). Germline CDR1 and CDR2: MNHEY and SMNVEV (reference sequence). V was pared by 4 bases and J by 4 bases, with 5 bases between. This CDR3 is built from 12 residues. The CDR3 spells CASSCGYNEQFF. In DNA form, the CDR3 reads TGTGCCAGCAGTTGCGGGTACAATGAGCAGTTCTTC.

In this sample, this clonotype turned up many times. J is TRBJ2-3 and V is TRBV28; 11 bases fit TRBD1. The CDR3 contains 15 residues. Germline V lookup: CDR1 MDHEN, CDR2 SYDVKM. The V and J ends lost 6 bases and 5 bases, in that order; junction bases with no gene match: 7. CDR3 bases: TGTGCCAGCAGCCTGGGACAGGGGGAGGTAGATACGCAGTATTTT. Amino acid sequence: CASSLGQGEVDTQYF.

This clonotype came up many times. The chain is built from TRBV28 and TRBJ1-1; 7 bases are shared with TRBD1. V was clipped by 6 bases and J by 1 base; unmatched bases: 5. The CDR3 has 14 residues. The V gene's germline CDR1 is MDHEN and CDR2 SYDVKM. The CDR3 sequence is CASRIQGWNTEAFF. CDR3 nucleotide sequence: TGTGCCAGCAGAATACAGGGGTGGAACACTGAAGCTTTCTTT.

This rearrangement joins TRBV27 to TRBJ1-1; D is undetermined. CDR1 is MNHEY, CDR2 SMNVEV, per germline (reference sequence). The V and J ends lost 4 bases and 4 bases respectively, with 10 bases between them. CDR3 length: 13 amino acids. CDR3 loop: CASSSAEGTEAFF. The CDR3 nucleotides are TGTGCCAGCAGTTCGGCGGAGGGCACTGAAGCTTTCTTT.